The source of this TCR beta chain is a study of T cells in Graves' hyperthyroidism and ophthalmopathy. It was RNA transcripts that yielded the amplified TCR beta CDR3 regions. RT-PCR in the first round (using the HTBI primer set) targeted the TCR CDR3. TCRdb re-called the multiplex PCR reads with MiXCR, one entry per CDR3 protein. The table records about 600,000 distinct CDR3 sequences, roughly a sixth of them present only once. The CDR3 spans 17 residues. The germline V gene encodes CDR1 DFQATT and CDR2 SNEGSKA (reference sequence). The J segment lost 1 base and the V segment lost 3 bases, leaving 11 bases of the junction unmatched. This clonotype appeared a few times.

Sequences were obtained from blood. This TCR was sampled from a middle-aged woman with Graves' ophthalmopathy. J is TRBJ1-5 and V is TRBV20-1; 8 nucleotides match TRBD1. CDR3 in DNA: TGCAGTGCTAGTCGACAGGGGCGTTCACAAAGCAATCAGCCCCAGCATTTT. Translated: CSASRQGRSQSNQPQHF.